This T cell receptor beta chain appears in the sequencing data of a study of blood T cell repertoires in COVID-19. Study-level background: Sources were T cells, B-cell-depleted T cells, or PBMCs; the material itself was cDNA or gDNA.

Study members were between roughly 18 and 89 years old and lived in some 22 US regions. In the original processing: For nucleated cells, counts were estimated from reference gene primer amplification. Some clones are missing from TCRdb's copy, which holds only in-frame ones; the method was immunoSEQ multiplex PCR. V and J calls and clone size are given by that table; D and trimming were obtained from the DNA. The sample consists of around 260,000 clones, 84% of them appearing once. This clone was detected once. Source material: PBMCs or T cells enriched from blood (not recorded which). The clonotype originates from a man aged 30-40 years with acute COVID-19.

The CDR3 nucleotides read TGTGCCAGCAACAGACAGTACAATCAGCCCCAGCATTTT. Protein sequence: CASNRQYNQPQHF. The chain combines TRBV6-5 with TRBJ1-5, with D tentatively TRBD1 (5 bases). Germline CDR1 is MNHEY and CDR2 is SVGAGI. The CDR3 extends over 13 amino acids. Trimming shortened V by 7 bases and J by 3 bases, and 10 bases separated the two germline ends.